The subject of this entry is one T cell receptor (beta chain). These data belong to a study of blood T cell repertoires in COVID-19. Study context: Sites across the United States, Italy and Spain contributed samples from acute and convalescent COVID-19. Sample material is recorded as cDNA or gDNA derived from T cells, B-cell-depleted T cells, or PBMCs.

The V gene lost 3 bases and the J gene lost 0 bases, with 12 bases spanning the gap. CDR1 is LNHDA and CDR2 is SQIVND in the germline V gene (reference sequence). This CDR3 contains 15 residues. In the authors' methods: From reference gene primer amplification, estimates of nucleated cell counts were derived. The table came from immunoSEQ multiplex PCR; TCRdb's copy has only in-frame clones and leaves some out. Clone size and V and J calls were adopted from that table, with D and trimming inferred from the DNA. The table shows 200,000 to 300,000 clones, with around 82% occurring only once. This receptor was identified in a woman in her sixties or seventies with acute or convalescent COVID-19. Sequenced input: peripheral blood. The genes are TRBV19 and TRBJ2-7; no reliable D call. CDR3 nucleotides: TGTGCCAGTAGTATGTGGCCAGCTAGCTCCTACGAGCAGTACTTC. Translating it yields CASSMWPASSYEQYF.